What follows are 14 T cell receptor beta chains derived from one specimen sequenced in a study of neoadjuvant nivolumab and ipilimumab in lung cancer. Produced via immunoSEQ multiplex PCR; TCRdb's table is partial and in-frame only. The repertoire includes 30,000 or so clones, 90% of them detected once, and around 4.8% sits in the top ten. The starting material was peripheral blood, obtained after neoadjuvant nivolumab, alone or with ipilimumab, at or shortly before surgery. The receptors derive from an adult with non-small cell lung cancer.

V and J are TRBV4-1 and TRBJ1-1, with D tentatively TRBD1 (5 bases). The ends were cut back, 2 bases at V and 0 bases at J, with 13 bases in the middle. Per the germline V gene, CDR1 is MGHRA and CDR2 is YSYEKL. The CDR3 sequence is 16 residues long. The CDR3 sequence is CASSQPWGDLNTEAFF. CDR3 in DNA: TGCGCCAGCAGCCAACCGTGGGGGGACCTGAACACTGAAGCTTTCTTT.

V and J are TRBV10-3 and TRBJ2-5; D is possibly TRBD2 (5 bases). The germline CDR1 and CDR2 sequences are ENHRY and SYGVKD. Trimming shortened V by 4 bases and J by 5 bases, and 11 bases separated the two germline ends. The CDR3 is made up of 13 amino acids. CDR3 in amino acids: CAISVRGSETQYF. The CDR3 DNA is TGTGCCATCAGTGTACGGGGATCGGAGACCCAGTACTTC.

The chain links TRBV6-5 to TRBJ1-2, with D hard to call. CDR1 is MNHEY and CDR2 is SVGAGI in the germline V gene. CDR3 length: 13 amino acids. Trimming cost V 2 bases and J 5 bases, with 9 bases left between them. CDR3 protein: CASSYTGYYGYTF. The DNA of the CDR3 is TGTGCCAGCAGTTACACCGGGTATTATGGCTACACCTTC.

The chain carries TRBV11-2 and TRBJ2-5, with D unclear. V lost 3 bases to trimming and J lost 3 bases, with 8 bases between them. This CDR3 contains 13 residues. CDR1 and CDR2 from the germline V gene are SGHAT and FQNNGV. This CDR3 is CASSFGLKETQYF. CDR3 coding DNA: TGTGCCAGCAGCTTTGGGCTAAAAGAGACCCAGTACTTC.

V gene TRBV15 combines with J gene TRBJ1-5; D uncertain. The CDR3 has 16 amino acids. Germline CDR1 and CDR2: LNHNV and YYDKDF (reference sequence). The V end lost 3 bases, the J end lost 4 bases, and 16 bases lay between the germline ends. This CDR3 is CATSSWDSAINQPQHF. DNA for the CDR3: TGTGCCACCAGCAGTTGGGATAGCGCCATTAATCAGCCCCAGCATTTT. Filled out from reference TRBV15 and TRBJ1-5, the complete variable domain reads DAMVIQNPRYQVTQFGKPVTLSCSQTLNHNVMYWYQQKSSQAPKLLFHYYDKDFNNEADTPDNFQSRRPNTSFCFLDIRSPGLGDTAMYLCATSSWDSAINQPQHFGDGTRLSIL.

This rearrangement joins TRBV27 to TRBJ1-6; D is unresolved. The CDR3 is 15 amino acids. CDR1 and CDR2 (germline): MNHEY, SMNVEV (reference sequence). Trimming stripped 1 base from V and 7 bases from J, with 11 bases between. The CDR3 sequence is CASSLFGVGNSPLHF. CDR3 sequence (DNA): TGTGCCAGCAGTTTATTTGGGGTAGGGAATTCACCCCTCCACTTT.

In this sample, this clone turned up once. The J gene is TRBJ1-1, the V gene TRBV5-1; TRBD1 agrees at 9 bases. J gave up 5 bases and V 2 bases, and 10 bases lay outside the gene matches. This CDR3 is 16 amino acids long. Germline V CDR1 and CDR2: SGHRS, YFSETQ. As DNA, the CDR3 is TGCGCCAGCAGCTTTAATGACCAGACAGGGGGAACTGAAGCTTTCTTT. It is translated as CASSFNDQTGGTEAFF.

V gene TRBV6-1 combines with J gene TRBJ2-7, with 7 bases lining up with TRBD1. The germline V gene has CDR1 MNHNS and CDR2 SASEGT. The CDR3 extends over 14 amino acids. J was trimmed by 2 bases and V by 7 bases; bases with no gene match: 8. The CDR3 DNA sequence: TGTGCCAGCATCCAGGGGGTCGGGCCCTACGAGCAGTACTTC. It translates to CASIQGVGPYEQYF.

J is TRBJ2-7 and V is TRBV4-1; 8 bases are a match to TRBD1. The CDR3 contains 15 residues. Trimming took 2 bases from V and 3 from J; bases not matched to a gene: 6. The germline gives CDR1 MGHRA, CDR2 YSYEKL. The CDR3 bases are TGCGCCAGCAGCCAATCCGACAGGGGTAACTACGAGCAGTACTTC. Translation gives CASSQSDRGNYEQYF.

The CDR3 sequence: CASSYGLAGGSTGELFF. In nucleotides, the CDR3 is TGTGCCAGCAGCTATGGACTAGCGGGGGGAAGCACCGGGGAGCTGTTTTTT. The chain employs TRBV7-2 and TRBJ2-2; TRBD2 matches at 14 bases. The germline V gene encodes CDR1 SGHTA and CDR2 FQGNSA. V dropped 4 bases and J dropped 4; count of bases not matched to a gene: 5. The CDR3 totals 17 residues.

This chain links TRBV7-3 with TRBJ2-4; 11 bases agree with TRBD2. Germline V gene sequence: CDR1 SGHTA, CDR2 FQGTGA. The CDR3 contains 14 residues. V was clipped by 6 bases and J by 6 bases; unmatched bases: 4. The CDR3, as DNA: TGTGCCAGCAGTCTAGCGGGGGGCAGAAACATTCAGTACTTC. Translation gives CASSLAGGRNIQYF. The full variable domain, in which reference TRBV7-3 and TRBJ2-4 provide the parts outside the CDR3, is GAGVSQTPSNKVTEKGKYVELRCDPISGHTALYWYRQSLGQGPEFLIYFQGTGAADDSGLPNDRFFAVRPEGSVSTLKIQRTERGDSAVYLCASSLAGGRNIQYFGAGTRLSVL.

In this sample, this clone turned up once. The chain is built from TRBV11-2 and TRBJ2-7; 7 bases match TRBD1. Germline lookup yields CDR1 SGHAT and CDR2 FQNNGV. The CDR3 is 15 residues long. V gave up 4 bases and J gave up 2 bases; unmatched junction bases: 8. CDR3: CASSSRRQGTYEQYF. CDR3 sequence (DNA): TGTGCCAGCAGCTCCCGAAGACAGGGAACCTACGAGCAGTACTTC.

The chain has TRBV5-1 and TRBJ1-2; D not resolved. V dropped 4 bases and J dropped 4 bases, with 20 bases sitting between them. The CDR3 contains 16 residues. Germline CDR1 SGHRS, CDR2 YFSETQ. The CDR3 reads CASSRTEHPTGYGYTF. The DNA for the CDR3 is TGCGCCAGCAGCAGGACGGAGCACCCCACTGGCTATGGCTACACCTTC. The full variable domain, completed using reference TRBV5-1 and TRBJ1-2, is KAGVTQTPRYLIKTRGQQVTLSCSPISGHRSVSWYQQTPGQGLQFLFEYFSETQRNKGNFPGRFSGRQFSNSRSEMNVSTLELGDSALYLCASSRTEHPTGYGYTFGSGTRLTVV.

V is TRBV7-7 and J is TRBJ1-4, with TRBD1 as a possible D gene (5 bases). Trimming took 5 bases from V and 14 from J, leaving 18 bases between them. Per the germline V gene, CDR1 is SSHAT and CDR2 is FNYEAQ (reference sequence). The CDR3 has 13 residues. CDR3 in amino acids: CASSPGSGQRLFF. The CDR3 nucleotides read TGTGCCAGCAGCCCAGGGTCGGGTCAGCGGCTGTTTTTT.